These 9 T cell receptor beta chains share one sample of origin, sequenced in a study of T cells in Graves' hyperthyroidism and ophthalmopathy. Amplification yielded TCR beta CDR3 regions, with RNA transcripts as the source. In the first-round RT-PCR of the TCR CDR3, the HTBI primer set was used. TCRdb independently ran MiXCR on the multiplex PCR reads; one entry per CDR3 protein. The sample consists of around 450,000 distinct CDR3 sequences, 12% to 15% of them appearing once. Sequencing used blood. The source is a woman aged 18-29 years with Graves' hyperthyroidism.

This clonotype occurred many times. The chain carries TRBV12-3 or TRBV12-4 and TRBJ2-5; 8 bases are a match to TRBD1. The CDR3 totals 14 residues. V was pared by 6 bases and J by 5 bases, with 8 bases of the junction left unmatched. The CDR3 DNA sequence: TGTGCCAGCAGCTTGACAGGGGATCTGGAGACCCAGTACTTC. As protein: CASSLTGDLETQYF.

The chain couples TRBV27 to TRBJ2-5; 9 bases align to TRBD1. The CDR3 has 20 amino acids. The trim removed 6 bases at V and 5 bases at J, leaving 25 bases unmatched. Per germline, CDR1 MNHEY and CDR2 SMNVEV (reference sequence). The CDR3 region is CASSSIHRDRVFRGSETQYF. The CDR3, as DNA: TGTGCCAGCAGCTCTATCCACCGGGACAGGGTATTTAGGGGCAGCGAGACCCAGTACTTC.

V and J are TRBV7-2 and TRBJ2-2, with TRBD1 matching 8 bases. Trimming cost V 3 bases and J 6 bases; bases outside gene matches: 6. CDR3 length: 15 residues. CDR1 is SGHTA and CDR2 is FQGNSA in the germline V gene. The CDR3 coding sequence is TGTGCCAGCAGCTTGAGGACAGGGTTCGCCGGGGAGCTGTTTTTT. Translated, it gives CASSLRTGFAGELFF.

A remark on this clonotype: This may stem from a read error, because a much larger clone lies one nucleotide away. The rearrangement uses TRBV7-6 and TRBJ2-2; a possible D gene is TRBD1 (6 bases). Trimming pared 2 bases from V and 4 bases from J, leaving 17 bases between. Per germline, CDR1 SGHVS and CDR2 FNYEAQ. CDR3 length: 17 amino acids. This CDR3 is CASSLRAWDTRTGELFF. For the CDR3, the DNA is TGTGCCAGCAGCTTAAGGGCATGGGACACACGCACCGGGGAGCTGTTTTTT. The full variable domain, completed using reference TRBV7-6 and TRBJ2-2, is GAGVSQSPRYKVTKRGQDVALRCDPISGHVSLYWYRQALGQGPEFLTYFNYEAQQDKSGLPNDRFSAERPEGSISTLTIQRTEQRDSAMYRCASSLRAWDTRTGELFFGEGSRLTVL.

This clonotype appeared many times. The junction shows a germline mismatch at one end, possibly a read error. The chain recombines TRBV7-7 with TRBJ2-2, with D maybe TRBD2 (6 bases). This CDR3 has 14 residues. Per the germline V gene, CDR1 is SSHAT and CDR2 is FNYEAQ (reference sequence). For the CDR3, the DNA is TGTGCTAGCAGCTTGGCTACCGGGGGCGGGGAGCTGTTTTTT. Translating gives CASSLATGGGELFF. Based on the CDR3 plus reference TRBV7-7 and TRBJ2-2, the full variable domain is GAGVSQSPRYKVTKRGQDVTLRCDPISSHATLYWYQQALGQGPEFLTYFNYEAQPDKSGLPSDRFSAERPEGSISTLTIQRTEQRDSAMYRCASSLATGGGELFFGEGSRLTVL.

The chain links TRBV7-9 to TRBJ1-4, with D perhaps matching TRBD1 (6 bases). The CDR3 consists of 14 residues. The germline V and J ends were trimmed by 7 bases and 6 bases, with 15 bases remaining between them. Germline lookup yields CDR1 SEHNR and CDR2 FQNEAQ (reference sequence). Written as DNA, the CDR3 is TGTGCCAGCAACCCGGGAGGGGGTTATGAAAAACTGTTTTTT. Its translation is CASNPGGGYEKLFF.

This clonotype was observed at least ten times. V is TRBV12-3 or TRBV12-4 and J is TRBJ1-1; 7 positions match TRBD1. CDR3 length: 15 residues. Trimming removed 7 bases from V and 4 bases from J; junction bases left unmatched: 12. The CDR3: CASTPRGGEGTEAFF. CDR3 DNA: TGTGCCAGCACCCCCCGAGGGGGCGAGGGCACTGAAGCTTTCTTT.

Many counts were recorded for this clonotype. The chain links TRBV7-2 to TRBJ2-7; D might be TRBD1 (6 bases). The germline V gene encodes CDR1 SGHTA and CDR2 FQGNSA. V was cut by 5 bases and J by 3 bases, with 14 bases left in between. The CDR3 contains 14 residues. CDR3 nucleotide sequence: TGTGCCAGCAGCCCGATGGGGACATACTACGAGCAGTACTTC. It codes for CASSPMGTYYEQYF.

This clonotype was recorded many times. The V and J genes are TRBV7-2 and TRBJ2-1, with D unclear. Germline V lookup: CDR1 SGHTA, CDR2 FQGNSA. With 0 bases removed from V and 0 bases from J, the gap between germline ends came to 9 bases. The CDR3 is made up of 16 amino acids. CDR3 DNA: TGTGCCAGCAGCTTAGCGGCCGGAAGCTCCTACAATGAGCAGTTCTTC. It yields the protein CASSLAAGSSYNEQFF.